This T cell receptor beta chain originates from a study of cytomegalovirus exposure and HLA in healthy donors. About the study: Earlier sequencing of 150 million to 200 million T cells yielded 100 million to 140 million unique TCR beta sequences. Overall study results and limits: One later analysis reportedly identified an Asian-associated ancestry cluster that showed fewer N-insertions than the approximately 700-donor mean. A later analysis linked a missense DCLRE1C variant to TCR beta V- and J-gene trimming. Follow-up analysis found HLA locus-dependent TCR association rates, highest for DRB1 and lowest for HLA-C.

Concerning this clone itself: Its cognate antigen is unknown.

PCR amplification relied on 60 Vbeta primers (plus 13 Jbeta primers). Method: immunoSEQ multiplex PCR; TCRdb's copy keeps in-frame clones and lacks some. The data hold around 120,000 clones, with 83% observed a single time. This sequence originates from a girl aged 2 to 9 in good health and CMV-seronegative. The sample was PBMCs.

The CDR3 region has the DNA TGTGCCTGGTCCGAGACAGGACCCTACGAGCAGTACTTC. The encoded protein is CAWSETGPYEQYF. The chain recombines TRBV30 with TRBJ2-7; D is perhaps TRBD1 (6 bases). CDR3 size: 13 residues. V lost 5 bases and J 2 bases, leaving 13 bases between the germline ends. Per germline, CDR1 GTSNPN and CDR2 SVGIG (reference sequence).